This TCR beta chain was retrieved from a study of CD8 T cells in ankylosing spondylitis. Notes on the study in general: For ankylosing spondylitis blood, a TCR beta motif of seven to nine highly homologous variants appeared characteristic. Disease-linked clones had a CD8+ phenotype and relatively low frequency in peripheral blood.

The CDR3 consists of 15 residues. The V end lost 3 bases, the J end lost 8 bases, and 14 bases lay between the germline ends. This clonotype was detected a few times. Antigen: not known. 5'-RACE, quantitative and with molecular barcodes, yielded the TCR beta libraries. TCRdb processed the 5' RACE reads anew with MiXCR; each CDR3 protein has one entry. Among about 250,000 distinct CDR3 sequences listed, roughly a third were seen once. Material for sequencing was blood, either unsorted or a sorted T cell fraction (not recorded which). The rearrangement uses TRBV12-3 or TRBV12-4 and TRBJ1-6; D might be TRBD1 (5 bases). The TCR sequence derives from a male donor with ankylosing spondylitis or in good health (not recorded which). CDR3 loop: CASSLGGVSHSPLHF. For the CDR3, the DNA is TGTGCCAGCAGTTTGGGGGGAGTCTCCCATTCACCCCTCCACTTT.